The source of this T cell receptor (beta chain) is a study of early T cells in non-severe SARS-CoV-2 infection. Study results and caveats: Using VDJdb, the matching emphasized anti-spike CD8 responses while missing private and CD4 specificities.

This clonotype showed up just a few times. No antigen is known for it. In TCRdb, the 5' RACE reads were re-called with MiXCR into one record per CDR3 protein. Here the sample spans about 71,000 distinct CDR3 sequences, approximately 14% being singletons. The J segment lost 5 bases and the V segment lost 7 bases, leaving 4 bases of the junction unmatched. This CDR3 region has 12 residues. Germline lookup yields CDR1 SGHAT and CDR2 FQNNGV. The chain has TRBV11-2 and TRBJ1-2, with 7 nucleotides matching TRBD1. Sequences were obtained from whole blood. This receptor was taken from an adult who was a healthcare worker with PCR-confirmed SARS-CoV-2 infection or an uninfected control (not recorded which). The CDR3 DNA sequence: TGTGCCAGCAAGCAGGGGGGGTATGGCTACACCTTC. It yields the protein CASKQGGYGYTF. The whole variable domain, filled in from reference TRBV11-2 and TRBJ1-2, reads EAGVAQSPRYKIIEKRQSVAFWCNPISGHATLYWYQQILGQGPKLLIQFQNNGVVDDSQLPKDRFSAERLKGVDSTLKIQPAKLEDSAVYLCASKQGGYGYTFGSGTRLTVV.